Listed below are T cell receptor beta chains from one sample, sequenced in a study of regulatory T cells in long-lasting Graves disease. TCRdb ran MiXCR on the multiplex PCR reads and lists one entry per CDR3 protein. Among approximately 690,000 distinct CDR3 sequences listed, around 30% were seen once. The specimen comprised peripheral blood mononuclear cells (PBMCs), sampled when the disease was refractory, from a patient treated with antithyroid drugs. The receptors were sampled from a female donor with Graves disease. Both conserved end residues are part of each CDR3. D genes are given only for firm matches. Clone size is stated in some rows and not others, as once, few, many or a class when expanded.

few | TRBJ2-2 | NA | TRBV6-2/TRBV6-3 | CASSYAWGRIGELFF | TGTGCCAGCAGTTATGCTTGGGGGCGGATCGGGGAGCTGTTTTTT
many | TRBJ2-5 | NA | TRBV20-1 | CSAQPGKGQETQYF | TGCAGTGCCCAACCGGGAAAGGGCCAAGAGACCCAGTACTTC
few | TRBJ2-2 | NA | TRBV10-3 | CAISESRLVNTGELFF | TGTGCCATCAGTGAGAGCCGACTAGTTAACACCGGGGAGCTGTTTTTT
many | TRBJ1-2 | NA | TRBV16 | CASSTPTGIFNGYTF | TGTGCCAGCAGCACCCCGACGGGGATATTCAATGGCTACACCTTC
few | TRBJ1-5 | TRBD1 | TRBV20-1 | CSARDQGGRKPQHF | TGCAGTGCTAGGGACCAAGGGGGCAGGAAGCCCCAGCATTTT
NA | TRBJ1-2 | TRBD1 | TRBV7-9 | CASRRGGTGAHGYTF | TGTGCCAGCAGACGGGGAGGGACAGGGGCACATGGCTACACCTTC
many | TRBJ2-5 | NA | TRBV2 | CASSPILADRYQETQYF | TGTGCCAGCAGTCCCATTTTGGCAGACCGATACCAAGAGACCCAGTACTTC
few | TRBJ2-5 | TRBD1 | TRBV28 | CASRSRDRDQETQYF | TGTGCCAGCAGAAGCCGGGACAGGGACCAAGAGACCCAGTACTTC
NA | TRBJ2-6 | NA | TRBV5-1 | CASSFGRSGANVLTF | TGCGCCAGCAGCTTCGGCCGCTCTGGGGCCAACGTCCTGACTTTC
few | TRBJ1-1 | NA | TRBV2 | CASRQVTEAFF | TGTGCCAGCAGACAGGTGACTGAAGCTTTCTTT
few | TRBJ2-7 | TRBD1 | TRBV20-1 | CSAGQVSAYEQYF | TGCAGTGCGGGACAGGTCTCGGCCTACGAGCAGTACTTC
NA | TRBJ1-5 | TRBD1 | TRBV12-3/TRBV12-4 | CASSLHRGLGNQPQHF | TGTGCCAGCAGTCTGCACAGGGGGCTGGGCAATCAGCCCCAGCATTTT
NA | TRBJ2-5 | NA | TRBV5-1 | CASSLNIGQDETQYF | TGCGCCAGCAGCTTGAACATCGGGCAAGATGAGACCCAGTACTTC
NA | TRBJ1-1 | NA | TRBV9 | CASSRGPPLGTEAFF | TGTGCCAGCAGCCGGGGACCCCCTCTCGGCACTGAAGCTTTCTTT
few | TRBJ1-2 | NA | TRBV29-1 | CSGGTNYGYTF | TGCAGCGGAGGGACTAACTATGGCTACACCTTC
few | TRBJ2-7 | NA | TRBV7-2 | CASSLGALRSSYEQYF | TGTGCCAGCAGCTTAGGGGCTCTTAGGAGCTCCTACGAGCAGTACTTC
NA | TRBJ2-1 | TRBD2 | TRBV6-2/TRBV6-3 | CASSSPWPSGGTSSYNEQFF | TGTGCCAGCAGCTCCCCTTGGCCTAGCGGGGGGACTAGCTCCTACAATGAGCAGTTCTTC
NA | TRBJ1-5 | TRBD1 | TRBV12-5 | CASGLLGQPLNQPQHF | TGTGCTAGTGGTTTGTTGGGACAGCCCCTCAATCAGCCCCAGCATTTT
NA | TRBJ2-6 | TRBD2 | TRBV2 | CASSWLAGLSGANVLTF | TGTGCCAGCTCCTGGCTAGCGGGTCTCTCTGGGGCCAACGTCCTGACTTTC
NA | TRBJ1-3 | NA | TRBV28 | CASSLSLGAGNTIYF | TGTGCCAGCAGTTTATCCCTGGGGGCTGGAAACACCATATATTTT
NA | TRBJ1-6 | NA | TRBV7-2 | CASSLSLGPLHF | TGTGCCAGCAGCTTATCCCTTGGACCCCTCCACTTT
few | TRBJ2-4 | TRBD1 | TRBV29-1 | CSGNDRDGNIQYF | TGCAGCGGAAACGACAGGGACGGCAACATTCAGTACTTC
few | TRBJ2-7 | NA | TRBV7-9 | CASSLGLGGIYYEQYF | TGTGCCAGCAGCTTAGGGCTGGGCGGAATCTACTACGAGCAGTACTTC